Sequencing of this T cell receptor beta chain was carried out in a study of blood T cell repertoires in COVID-19. Across the whole study: There were acute and convalescent COVID-19 samples, and they came from the United States, Italy and Spain. Sample material is recorded as cDNA or gDNA derived from T cells, B-cell-depleted T cells, or PBMCs.

Germline V gives CDR1 SNHLY, CDR2 FYNNEI. V lost 4 bases and J lost 5; bases outside the gene matches: 2. CDR3 length: 12 residues. Original analysis: Reference gene primer amplification gave estimated nucleated cell counts. The method was immunoSEQ multiplex PCR; TCRdb's version includes in-frame clones alone and lacks a portion of them. V, J and clone size reflect that table, while D and trimming were determined from the DNA. Of about 260,000 clones listed, roughly nine tenths are singletons. The TCR comes from a man between 35 and 55 years old who had recovered from COVID-19. The V call is TRBV2, the J call TRBJ2-7; TRBD1 matches at 7 bases. The specimen was peripheral blood. The CDR3, as DNA: TGTGCCAGCAGTGCCCAGGGGGACGAGCAGTACTTC. Its translation is CASSAQGDEQYF.